A selection of T cell receptor beta chains follows, all from one sample in a study of tumor and adjacent non-tumor tissue in lung cancer. TCRdb re-called the multiplex PCR reads through MiXCR, storing one row per CDR3 protein. The sample lists 90,000 to 100,000 distinct CDR3 sequences, roughly 80% occurring once. Sequenced: distant non-tumor lung tissue. These receptors all come from a man aged 55 to 70 with small cell lung cancer. The CDR3 runs from the conserved cysteine through the conserved F or W. The D gene is left open where the match is weak. Only some rows state a clone size, as once, few, many or a class for expanded clones.

j_gene: TRBJ1-2
d_gene: -
v_gene: TRBV6-1
len: 17
abundance: -
CDR3nt: TGTGCCAGCAGTGAGTATACCTTGACAGGAGCACTATATGGCTACACCTTC
CDR3aa: CASSEYTLTGALYGYTF

j_gene: TRBJ2-3
d_gene: TRBD2
v_gene: TRBV20-1
len: 19
abundance: -
CDR3nt: TGCAGTGTAGTGGGTTGGACTAGCGGGACCGGTCGGTGGACAGATACGGAGTATTTT
CDR3aa: CSVVGWTSGTGRWTDTEYF

j_gene: TRBJ2-5
d_gene: TRBD1
v_gene: TRBV12-3/TRBV12-4
len: 16
abundance: -
CDR3nt: TGTGCCAGCAGTGTCAGCACTAGGACAGGAGGAGAGACCCAGTACTTC
CDR3aa: CASSVSTRTGGETQYF

j_gene: TRBJ2-3
d_gene: -
v_gene: TRBV29-1
len: 13
abundance: -
CDR3nt: TGCAGTGTTGAAAGTCTTAACAGATATACGCAGTATTTT
CDR3aa: CSVESLNRYTQYF

j_gene: TRBJ1-1
d_gene: -
v_gene: TRBV5-5
len: 17
abundance: medium-sized
CDR3nt: TGTGCCAGCAGCTTGTTTATCTCGGGACGGGTAAACACTGAAGCTTTCTTT
CDR3aa: CASSLFISGRVNTEAFF

j_gene: TRBJ2-2
d_gene: -
v_gene: TRBV4-2
len: 16
abundance: -
CDR3nt: TGTGCCGGCAGTCAAGATCTGAGGCCCAACACTGGGGAGCTGCTTTTT
CDR3aa: CAGSQDLRPNTGELLF

j_gene: TRBJ2-5
d_gene: TRBD1
v_gene: TRBV11-1
len: 17
abundance: medium-sized
CDR3nt: TGTGCCAGCAGCTTAGACGCCCTCAGGACAGGGCGAGAGACCCAGTACTTC
CDR3aa: CASSLDALRTGRETQYF

j_gene: TRBJ2-5
d_gene: -
v_gene: TRBV10-3
len: 15
abundance: -
CDR3nt: TGTGCCATCAGGGAGTCGAAGCTCGGAAAAGAGACCCAGTGCTTC
CDR3aa: CAIRESKLGKETQCF

j_gene: TRBJ2-5
d_gene: TRBD1
v_gene: TRBV10-3
len: 15
abundance: many
CDR3nt: TGTGCCATCACCCAAGGGACAGGGGGAGGAGAGACCCAGTACTTC
CDR3aa: CAITQGTGGGETQYF

j_gene: TRBJ2-3
d_gene: -
v_gene: TRBV11-2
len: 17
abundance: -
CDR3nt: TGTGCCAGCAGCTTGGGCCCGGCAGGAGGGGCTCCAGATATGCAGTATTTT
CDR3aa: CASSLGPAGGAPDMQYF

j_gene: TRBJ2-1
d_gene: -
v_gene: TRBV11-2
len: 17
abundance: -
CDR3nt: TGTTCCAGCTGCTTAGTGACAGCCCAGAGCTCCTACAATGAACAGTTCTTC
CDR3aa: CSSCLVTAQSSYNEQFF

j_gene: TRBJ2-1
d_gene: -
v_gene: TRBV29-1
len: 15
abundance: -
CDR3nt: TGCGGCGGAGCCCCGCTGCGGGCGTATTACAATGAGCAGTTCTTC
CDR3aa: CGGAPLRAYYNEQFF

j_gene: TRBJ2-1
d_gene: -
v_gene: TRBV6-6
len: 16
abundance: -
CDR3nt: TGTGCCAACAGGAGGGGGGGGGGAGGCACCTACAATGAGCAGTTCTTC
CDR3aa: CANRRGGGGTYNEQFF

j_gene: TRBJ2-3
d_gene: -
v_gene: TRBV6-6
len: 13
abundance: -
CDR3nt: TGTGCCAGCAGGTCGTCGAACACAGATATACAGTATTTT
CDR3aa: CASRSSNTDIQYF

j_gene: TRBJ2-2
d_gene: -
v_gene: TRBV4-2
len: 15
abundance: -
CDR3nt: TGTGCCAGCAACCAAGATCTGAGGGCCAACACCGGGGAGCTGTTT
CDR3aa: CASNQDLRANTGELF

j_gene: TRBJ2-2
d_gene: TRBD1
v_gene: TRBV12-3/TRBV12-4
len: 15
abundance: few
CDR3nt: TGTGCCAGTAGTTTCCCTGGGACAGACGCCGGGGAGCTGTTTTTT
CDR3aa: CASSFPGTDAGELFF

j_gene: TRBJ1-1
d_gene: -
v_gene: TRBV7-8
len: 16
abundance: -
CDR3nt: TGTGCCAGCAGCTTATTTTTCCCGGGGGCAAGCACTGAAGCTTTCTTT
CDR3aa: CASSLFFPGASTEAFF

j_gene: TRBJ2-2
d_gene: TRBD2
v_gene: TRBV11-2
len: 14
abundance: -
CDR3nt: TGTGCCAGCAGCTTAACGCGGGAGACCTTGGAGCTGTTTTTT
CDR3aa: CASSLTRETLELFF

j_gene: TRBJ2-4
d_gene: TRBD2
v_gene: TRBV6-2/TRBV6-3
len: 15
abundance: once
CDR3nt: TGTGCCAGCAGTTGCGGTCGGCTAGCGGGAGGTGTTCAGTACTTT
CDR3aa: CASSCGRLAGGVQYF

j_gene: TRBJ2-7
d_gene: -
v_gene: TRBV6-5
len: 17
abundance: -
CDR3nt: TGTGCCAGCAGTCGCAATCCCTCCTCGGGGGACAGTGACGAGCAGTGTTTC
CDR3aa: CASSRNPSSGDSDEQCF

j_gene: TRBJ1-2
d_gene: -
v_gene: TRBV29-1
len: 14
abundance: -
CDR3nt: TGCAGCGCCAAGCCCGGGGCTGGGGATTATGGCTACACCTTC
CDR3aa: CSAKPGAGDYGYTF

j_gene: TRBJ1-5
d_gene: -
v_gene: TRBV12-3/TRBV12-4
len: 13
abundance: -
CDR3nt: TGTACCAGCAGTTTGGCAAGTGGCCAGCCCCAGCATTTT
CDR3aa: CTSSLASGQPQHF

j_gene: TRBJ1-5
d_gene: -
v_gene: TRBV6-6
len: 16
abundance: -
CDR3nt: TGTGCCAGCAGAAAGAGGGCGGGGGATAGCAATCAGCCCCAGCACTTT
CDR3aa: CASRKRAGDSNQPQHF

j_gene: TRBJ1-3
d_gene: TRBD1
v_gene: TRBV20-1
len: 15
abundance: many
CDR3nt: TGCAGTGCTAGGGTTGCAGGGGGCTCTGGAAACACCATATATTTT
CDR3aa: CSARVAGGSGNTIYF

j_gene: TRBJ2-1
d_gene: -
v_gene: TRBV11-2
len: 13
abundance: -
CDR3nt: TGTGCTAGTAGCTTAGAGGTGACGGGCCTAAAGATCTTC
CDR3aa: CASSLEVTGLKIF

j_gene: TRBJ1-6
d_gene: TRBD1
v_gene: TRBV11-2
len: 13
abundance: -
CDR3nt: TGTGCCAGGAGCGACGACAGGGGTCTGGTCCTCCACTTT
CDR3aa: CARSDDRGLVLHF